This T cell receptor (beta chain) was identified during a study of cytomegalovirus exposure and HLA in healthy donors. This clone was counted once. Germline V lookup: CDR1 SGDLS, CDR2 YYNGEE. V lost 0 bases and J 5 bases, leaving 9 bases between the germline ends. This CDR3 contains 13 residues. This PCR relied on a set of 60 Vbeta primers and 13 Jbeta primers. Method: immunoSEQ multiplex PCR; TCRdb's copy keeps in-frame clones and lacks some. The sample lists about 150,000 clones; roughly four fifths were seen once. This clonotype originated in a man aged 35-49 years in good health and CMV-seronegative. Sequencing was performed on PBMCs. The chain carries TRBV9 and TRBJ2-7, with TRBD1 as a possible D gene (5 bases). DNA for the CDR3: TGTGCCAGCAGCGTAGTAACAGGAGACGAGCAGTACTTC. The encoded protein is CASSVVTGDEQYF.